What follows is one TCR beta chain and its context. In the source study's methods: Nucleated cell number was recorded as an estimate derived from reference gene primer amplification. Assay: immunoSEQ multiplex PCR; the TCRdb copy retains only in-frame clones and omits some. The V and J calls and clone size are taken from that table; D and trimming were inferred from the DNA. The table includes approximately 130,000 clones, approximately 84% detected once. This sample is part of a study of blood T cell repertoires in COVID-19. About the study: COVID-19 samples from acute and convalescent phases originated in the United States, Italy and Spain. Sources were T cells, B-cell-depleted T cells, or PBMCs; the material itself was cDNA or gDNA.

This CDR3 has 15 residues. CDR1 MNHEY and CDR2 SMNVEV come from the germline V gene (reference sequence). V lost 0 bases and J lost 1, with 9 bases in between. This chain connects TRBV27 to TRBJ1-1; D is undetermined. This receptor was identified in a human donor in a cohort sampled during active COVID-19. Specimen: peripheral blood. CDR3 bases: TGTGCCAGCAGTTTATCGTCGCTCGGGAACACTGAAGCTTTCTTT. As protein: CASSLSSLGNTEAFF.